The 18 T cell receptor beta chains below all came from one sample that was sequenced in a study of CXCR3-negative and CXCR3-positive naive CD8 T cells (dated by TCRdb to the late 2010s). For these receptors, no antigen is known. What the study reported, not specific to this receptor: TRB CDR3s from CXCR3-positive naive cells showed higher hydrophobicity (lower Kidera factor 4), lower energy, and higher strength and volume indices than CXCR3-negative naive cells.

This sample was sequenced with a NextSeq 550. The Human TCR Profiling Kit (MiLaboratory) was used to make UMI-labeled 5' RACE TRB cDNA libraries. The reads underwent TCRdb reprocessing, giving one record for each CDR3 protein sequence and no DNA. The record for this sample contains some 130,000 distinct CDR3 sequences. Clones ranked in the top ten supply 0.41% of the sample. The sequencing input was naive CXCR3+ CD8+ T cells from blood. The meaning of the sample's cell subset or site label: CD45RO-CCR7+CD27+CD95- naive CD8+ T cells expressing CXCR3 (TNR3+). These receptors were obtained from a human donor in good health. Some clones in this sample may be carry-over from other donors' samples.

This chain's CDR3 is CASSDSQNSYNEQFF. The chain joins TRBV2 to TRBJ2-1. The CDR3 runs to 15 residues. Per germline, CDR1 SNHLY and CDR2 FYNNEI.

This rearrangement joins TRBV24-1 to TRBJ2-1. The CDR3 consists of 14 residues. Germline values: CDR1 KGHDR, CDR2 SFDVKD. The CDR3 reads CATSGNPFGGEQFF.

V and J are TRBV29-1 and TRBJ1-2; TCRdb names TRBD1, which stays unverified in the absence of DNA. There are 16 residues in the CDR3. The V gene's germline CDR1 is SQVTM and CDR2 ANQGSEA. The chain's CDR3 is CSARDGALSLNYGYTF.

The gene calls are TRBV29-1 and TRBJ2-3; without DNA, the TCRdb call of TRBD1 cannot be checked. CDR3 length: 12 residues. CDR1 and CDR2 (germline): SQVTM, ANQGSEA. This CDR3 reads CSVPRNTGELYF.

The chain carries TRBV7-9 and TRBJ2-1. The CDR3 spans 14 residues. Germline V CDR1 and CDR2: SEHNR, FQNEAQ (reference sequence). This chain's CDR3 is CASSSSSSYNEQFF. Variable domain in full (rest from reference TRBV7-9 and TRBJ2-1): DTGVSQNPRHKITKRGQNVTFRCDPISEHNRLYWYRQTLGQGPEFLTYFQNEAQLEKSRLLSDRFSAERPKGSFSTLEIQRTEQGDSAMYLCASSSSSSYNEQFFGPGTRLTVL.

V and J are TRBV19 and TRBJ1-2. This CDR3 has 13 residues. CDR1 and CDR2 from the germline V gene are LNHDA and SQIVND (reference sequence). CDR3 residues: CASSIRANYGYTF.

This chain links TRBV15 with TRBJ2-7; checking the TCRdb D call of TRBD1 is not possible without DNA. The CDR3 covers 13 residues. Per the germline V gene, CDR1 is LNHNV and CDR2 is YYDKDF (reference sequence). CDR3: CATRGRGAYEQYF. The variable domain in full, with the rest retrieved from reference TRBV15 and TRBJ2-7, is DAMVIQNPRYQVTQFGKPVTLSCSQTLNHNVMYWYQQKSSQAPKLLFHYYDKDFNNEADTPDNFQSRRPNTSFCFLDIRSPGLGDTAMYLCATRGRGAYEQYFGPGTRLTVT.

The chain couples TRBV20-1 to TRBJ2-7. The CDR3 covers 13 residues. Germline CDR1 DFQATT, CDR2 SNEGSKA (reference sequence). CDR3 sequence reads: CSARGRLSYEQYF.

The gene calls are TRBV13 and TRBJ1-6; the D call of TRBD1 rests on TCRdb alone, since no DNA is present to check it. CDR1 and CDR2 (germline): PRHDT, FYEKMQ (reference sequence). The CDR3 totals 16 residues. CDR3: CASSATTGTRNSPLHF.

This rearrangement joins TRBV7-2 to TRBJ1-1; TCRdb outputs TRBD1, but without DNA this stays unchecked. CDR1 SGHTA and CDR2 FQGNSA come from the germline V gene. CDR3 length: 13 residues. This CDR3 is CASSGAGNTEAFF.

The chain has TRBV4-1 and TRBJ2-1; lacking DNA, the TRBD2 call made by TCRdb goes unchecked. Germline CDR1 reads MGHRA; CDR2 reads YSYEKL. The CDR3 extends over 13 amino acids. The chain's CDR3 is CASSRTSNNEQFF.

The chain carries TRBV19 and TRBJ2-3; the D call of TRBD1 rests on TCRdb alone, since no DNA is present to check it. The V gene's germline CDR1 is LNHDA and CDR2 SQIVND (reference sequence). This CDR3 region has 17 residues. The CDR3 is CASRAPRADRTTDTQYF. The complete variable domain, with remaining parts taken from reference TRBV19 and TRBJ2-3, reads DGGITQSPKYLFRKEGQNVTLSCEQNLNHDAMYWYRQDPGQGLRLIYYSQIVNDFQKGDIAEGYSVSREKKESFPLTVTSAQKNPTAFYLCASRAPRADRTTDTQYFGPGTRLTVL.

The gene calls are TRBV4-3 and TRBJ1-1. The CDR3 totals 14 residues. Germline V lookup: CDR1 LGHNA, CDR2 YSLEER. CDR3 loop: CASSRDREDTEAFF.

The chain is built from TRBV5-1 and TRBJ2-5; the D gene TCRdb calls, TRBD2, cannot be checked with no DNA. CDR1 and CDR2 from the germline V gene are SGHRS and YFSETQ. The CDR3 has 19 residues. CDR3 region: CASSPINSEASGDQETQYF.

J is TRBJ2-2 and V is TRBV18. The CDR3 loop spans 13 amino acids. The germline V gene has CDR1 KGHSH and CDR2 LQKENI. The CDR3 protein is CASSPPRTGELFF.

The chain carries TRBV7-6 and TRBJ2-3; the D call from TCRdb, TRBD2, cannot be confirmed without DNA. Germline values: CDR1 SGHVS, CDR2 FNYEAQ. The CDR3 has 14 amino acids. Here the CDR3 reads CASSFRGVTDTQYF.

The chain links TRBV7-9 to TRBJ2-7; TCRdb's D call of TRBD1 is untestable without DNA. CDR1 is SEHNR and CDR2 is FQNEAQ in the germline V gene (reference sequence). CDR3 length equals 14 residues. The CDR3 reads CASSLGTRSYEQYF.

The J gene is TRBJ2-1, the V gene TRBV12-3 or TRBV12-4; no DNA is available, so the TRBD2 call from TCRdb remains unchecked. This CDR3 has 18 residues. CDR3 in amino acids: CATRGLAGGPASGNEQFF.